The clone carrying this T cell receptor (beta chain) was seen once. The antigen remains unidentified. Vbeta (60) and Jbeta (13) primers were used in the PCR. The data were produced by immunoSEQ multiplex PCR, yet TCRdb's version contains in-frame clones alone and is incomplete. The sample gives fewer than 150,000 clones, more than 75% of which show up once; roughly 6% is in the top ten. The data were obtained in a study of cytomegalovirus exposure and HLA in healthy donors. Study observations and caveats: Later, TCR association rates were found to vary by HLA locus, highest for DRB1 and lowest for HLA-C. Reportedly, a later analysis found an Asian-associated ancestry cluster had fewer N-insertions than the approximately 700-donor mean. At a 0.05 false discovery rate, a later analysis found around 15,000 TCR beta sequences to be associated with HLA alleles.

The CDR3 is 14 residues long. The V gene lost 0 bases and the J gene lost 2 bases, with 11 bases spanning the gap. Germline CDR1 is SQVTM and CDR2 is ANQGSEA. Each of the donors was a healthy bone marrow donor. Sequencing was carried out using PBMCs. This chain joins TRBV29-1 and TRBJ2-7, with D hard to call. The TCR originated in a woman between 35 and 50 years old in good health and CMV-seropositive. CDR3 bases: TGCAGCGTTGAAGATTTTTCAGGAACCTACGAGCAGTACTTC. Its protein product is CSVEDFSGTYEQYF.